This T cell receptor beta chain was captured in a study of OX40 agonist ivuxolimab in advanced cancers. Broadly, across the study: Ivuxolimab was a fully human IgG2 agonistic monoclonal antibody targeting the costimulatory receptor OX40 (CD134). The purpose of peripheral TCRbeta sequencing was to test whether ivuxolimab changed TCR sequence diversity and led to clonal T-cell expansion. Prior anti-PD-1, anti-PD-L1 or anti-CTLA-4 therapy was permitted, and checkpoint inhibitors had been received by roughly two fifths of dose-escalation patients. In the dose-escalation cohort, 70% to 85% of patients were male, and the mean age was roughly 60 years with a range of roughly 20 to 85. Intravenous ivuxolimab was administered to patients every 2 weeks at six dose levels: 0.01, 0.1, 0.3, 1.5, 3 and 10 mg/kg. Partial responses were achieved by three dose-escalation patients, of whom one had hepatocellular carcinoma and two had cutaneous melanoma. The paper covers the monotherapy dose-escalation part of the phase I ivuxolimab trial, which included N of about 50 patients. Of the approximately 50 dose-escalation patients, hepatocellular carcinoma was present in roughly 19, melanoma in about 15, renal cell carcinoma in 9 and head and neck cancer in 9. Beyond this particular receptor, the publication reports: At doses of 0.1 to 3.0 mg/kg, clonal expansion of both CD4+ and CD8+ T cells in blood was seen between baseline and week 6. Antigen specificity was not determined for the clonally expanded peripheral T cells. After ivuxolimab, expanded clones were on average more numerous among CD8+ T cells than among CD4+ T cells. Low levels of normalized T-cell clonal expansion were also seen in some patients who did not respond. In the 0.1-3.0 mg/kg groups, partial responders had among the lowest normalized peripheral clonal expansion, particularly in CD8+ T cells.

This clone was found once. What this receptor recognizes is not known. No base-level quality is on record; no much larger clone is a single base apart. Patients with autoimmune disease history or receiving systemic immunosuppression were excluded from the trial. In every dose cohort, peripheral blood was drawn for TCR sequencing at baseline, cycle 4 day 1, and cycle 7 day 1. Samples were obtained from an open-label, multicenter, first-in-human phase I dose-escalation trial of ivuxolimab. Adults with locally advanced or metastatic melanoma, renal cell, hepatocellular, or head and neck squamous cell carcinoma were enrolled in the trial. Before TCR sequencing, CD4+ T cells and CD8+ T cells were sorted from peripheral blood as separate populations. To sequence the TCRbeta CDR3 region, genomic DNA was isolated from the sorted cells. TCRbeta CDR3 regions were sequenced using the immunoSEQ Assay. As stored in TCRdb, this immuneACCESS dataset retains in-frame rearrangements with V and J assigned. A fraction of the clones does not appear; measured against another copy, unresolved V genes explain less than half of the discrepancy, and the remainder lacks a known reason. The sample yields some 99,000 clones; about 90% were counted once. About 1.5% of the sample is taken by the ten largest.

The sequence was obtained from an adult with an advanced solid tumor such as melanoma, head and neck, liver or kidney cancer. The sample in question was CD4+ or CD8+ T cells sorted from blood, obtained in a trial of the OX40 agonist ivuxolimab.

Here the CDR3 is given as CAWRGRGPHTRYADTQYF. At the DNA level, the sequence is TGTGCCTGGAGGGGGCGCGGTCCCCACACACGATACGCGGATACGCAGTATTTT. The chain was built from TRBV30 and TRBJ2-3; TRBD1 might be the D gene, on 5 matching bases. CDR1 and CDR2 are drawn from the germline V gene (reference sequence): GTSNPN, SVGIG. Deletion took 3 bases off V and 6 bases off J, with a span of 28 bases between the germline ends. Including the terminal cysteine and phenylalanine, the CDR3 comprises 18 residues. Of the read, only the CDR3 DNA is kept; its 54 bases are in frame from base 1.